This TCR beta chain was recorded in a study of radiotherapy plus CTLA-4 blockade in lung cancer. The CDR3 loop spans 17 amino acids. From germline, CDR1 is MNHEY and CDR2 SMNVEV (reference sequence). Trimming shortened V by 8 bases and J by 0 bases, and 17 bases separated the two germline ends. On this clone itself: Its antigen is still unknown.

Points from the study as a whole: Clones derived from tumor TCRs expanded in blood after radiotherapy plus ipilimumab.

Data came from immunoSEQ multiplex PCR; TCRdb stores just in-frame clones and leaves some out. The sample records about 45,000 clones, around 63% being singletons. Here the sequenced sample was peripheral blood, taken from a patient treated with radiotherapy plus ipilimumab. The V call is TRBV27, the J call TRBJ2-6; D remains ambiguous. The sequence was collected from a human donor with non-small cell lung cancer who had a partial response to radiotherapy plus ipilimumab. CDR3 nucleotide sequence: TGTGCCAGCCCTCCAGGCTCCCCATCCTCTGGGGCCAACGTCCTGACTTTC. It encodes CASPPGSPSSGANVLTF.